This T cell receptor (beta chain) was found in a study of early T cells in non-severe SARS-CoV-2 infection. Each CDR3 protein is one row after TCRdb ran MiXCR on the 5' RACE reads. The sample yields more than 80,000 distinct CDR3 sequences, approximately 9.9% seen once. The germline CDR1 and CDR2 sequences are SGHNT and YENEEA. The CDR3 totals 15 residues. V lost 5 bases, J lost 3 bases, and 5 bases stayed unmatched. The receptor was derived from an adult who was a healthcare worker with PCR-confirmed SARS-CoV-2 infection or an uninfected control (not recorded which). The rearrangement uses TRBV11-3 and TRBJ2-7, with 12 positions matching TRBD1. Sample: whole blood. The CDR3 sequence: CASSPGQGASYEQYF. CDR3 DNA sequence: TGTGCCAGCAGCCCGGGACAGGGGGCGAGCTACGAGCAGTACTTC.